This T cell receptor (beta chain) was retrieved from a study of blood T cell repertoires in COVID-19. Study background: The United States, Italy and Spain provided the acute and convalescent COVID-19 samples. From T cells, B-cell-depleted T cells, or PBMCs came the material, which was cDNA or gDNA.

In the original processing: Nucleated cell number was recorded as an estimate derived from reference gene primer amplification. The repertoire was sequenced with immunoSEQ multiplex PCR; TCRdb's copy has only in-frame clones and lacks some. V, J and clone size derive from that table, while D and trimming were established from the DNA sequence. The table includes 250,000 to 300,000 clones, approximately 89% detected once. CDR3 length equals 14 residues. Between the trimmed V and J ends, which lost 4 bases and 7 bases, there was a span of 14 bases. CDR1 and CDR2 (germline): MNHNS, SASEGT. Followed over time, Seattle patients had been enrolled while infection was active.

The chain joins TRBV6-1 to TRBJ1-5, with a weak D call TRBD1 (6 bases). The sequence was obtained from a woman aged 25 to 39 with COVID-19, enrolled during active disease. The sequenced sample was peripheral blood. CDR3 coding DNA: TGTGCCAGCAGTGGGGTGGGGGCTGGCCAGCCCCAGCATTTT. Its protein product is CASSGVGAGQPQHF.